The 30 T cell receptor beta chains below come from one sample, sequenced in a study of T cell responses to AZD1222 COVID-19 vaccine. Profiling relied on immunoSEQ multiplex PCR, and the TCRdb table lists in-frame clones only, not all of them. The sample holds 100,000 to 140,000 clones, approximately 90% seen once. Here the sequenced sample was peripheral blood, taken on day 0 of AZD1222 vaccination. Every receptor here comes from an adult in good health.

This sequence joins TRBV4-3 and TRBJ2-1, with D possibly called TRBD1 or TRBD2 (5 bases each). The ends were cut back, 4 bases at V and 7 bases at J, with 11 bases in the middle. Germline V gene data show CDR1 as LGHNA and CDR2 as YSLEER. The CDR3 covers 13 residues. For the CDR3, the DNA is TGCGCCAGCAGCCCACTAGGGGTAAATGAGCAGTTCTTC. Protein: CASSPLGVNEQFF.

The gene calls are TRBV2 and TRBJ1-6; D is unclear. V lost 6 bases and J lost 7, with 16 bases in between. The CDR3 extends over 15 amino acids. Germline V gene data show CDR1 as SNHLY and CDR2 as FYNNEI. The CDR3 DNA reads as TGTGCCAGCAGGTCTATTAAGGCAGAAAATTCACCCCTCCACTTT. This encodes CASRSIKAENSPLHF.

J is TRBJ2-5 and V is TRBV7-2; 7 nucleotides match TRBD2. The CDR3 has 14 residues. CDR1 is SGHTA and CDR2 is FQGNSA in the germline V gene. Trimming at V came to 1 base and at J to 2 bases, leaving 1 base not matched to a gene. The CDR3: CASSLGGGQETQYF. DNA of the CDR3: TGTGCCAGCAGCTTAGGGGGGGGGCAAGAGACCCAGTACTTC.

V usage is TRBV6-2 or TRBV6-3 and J usage is TRBJ1-5; D remains unclear. CDR1 is MNHEY and CDR2 is SVGEGT in the germline V gene. CDR3 length: 16 amino acids. V lost 2 bases and J lost 0, with 11 bases in between. DNA for the CDR3: TGTGCCAGCAGTTACACGGCTGTATATAGCAATCAGCCCCAGCATTTT. The encoded protein is CASSYTAVYSNQPQHF.

V and J are TRBV6-2 or TRBV6-3 and TRBJ1-5, with TRBD1 matching 7 bases. V shed 5 bases, J shed 5 bases, and the junction held 6 bases outside the gene matches. Per the germline V gene, CDR1 is MNHEY and CDR2 is SVGEGT. This CDR3 spans 14 amino acids. The CDR3 DNA follows: TGTGCCAGCAGTCCCCGGGACAGTTATCAGCCCCAGCATTTT. Amino acid sequence: CASSPRDSYQPQHF.

This rearrangement joins TRBV4-2 to TRBJ2-5, with TRBD2 matching over 13 bases. Trimming removed 4 bases from V and 5 bases from J; junction bases left unmatched: 13. The germline CDR1 and CDR2 sequences are LGHNA and YNFKEQ. The CDR3 has 18 amino acids. In DNA, the CDR3 is TGTGCCAGCAGCCCGCTCGGGACTAGCGGGGAAGGTTGGGAGACCCAGTACTTC. It encodes CASSPLGTSGEGWETQYF.

This sequence joins TRBV5-1 and TRBJ2-2, with a weak D call TRBD1 (6 bases). V was pared by 2 bases and J by 0 bases, with 11 bases between. The CDR3 extends over 16 amino acids. Germline CDR1 reads SGHRS; CDR2 reads YFSETQ. CDR3 sequence: CASSFVGHANTGELFF. The CDR3 region has the DNA TGCGCCAGCAGCTTCGTGGGACATGCGAACACCGGGGAGCTGTTTTTT.

The gene calls are TRBV19 and TRBJ1-1; 7 bases map to TRBD1. J was trimmed by 8 bases and V by 5 bases; bases with no gene match: 11. This CDR3 is built from 14 residues. Germline assignment: CDR1 LNHDA and CDR2 SQIVND (reference sequence). In nucleotides, the CDR3 is TGTGCCAGTAGTTTTCGGGGACAGCCTACAGAAGCTTTCTTT. As protein: CASSFRGQPTEAFF.

V is TRBV7-2 and J is TRBJ1-4; the match to TRBD1 covers 8 bases. CDR3 length: 14 amino acids. V gave up 5 bases and J gave up 7 bases; unmatched junction bases: 6. CDR1 is SGHTA and CDR2 is FQGNSA in the germline V gene. In DNA, the CDR3 is TGTGCCAGCAGCCAGAGACAGGGGAGTGAAAAACTGTTTTTT. The encoded protein is CASSQRQGSEKLFF.

The sample holds one count of this clone. This chain uses TRBV18 with TRBJ2-1; 7 bases are a match to TRBD1. Unmatched junction bases numbered 11, after V lost 6 bases and J lost 9 bases. This CDR3 comprises 14 residues. Germline V CDR1 and CDR2: KGHSH, LQKENI. The CDR3 DNA is TGTGCCAGCTCGAGGACAGGAGTGGAAGGTGAGCAGTTCTTC. Protein product: CASSRTGVEGEQFF.

The CDR3 coding sequence is TGTGCCAGCAGCGAAAGGGGGGTGACTGAAGCTTTCTTT. It translates to CASSERGVTEAFF. The genes are TRBV3-1 (or the pseudogene TRBV3-2) and TRBJ1-1; TRBD1 is a possible D gene (6 bases). Germline loops: CDR1 LGHDT, CDR2 YNNKEL (reference sequence). There are 13 residues in the CDR3. Trimming shortened V by 5 bases and J by 5 bases, and 12 bases separated the two germline ends.

The genes are TRBV6-5 and TRBJ1-6, with a possible D match to TRBD1 (6 bases). The CDR3 has 14 amino acids. The V end was cut by 6 bases, the J end by 7 bases, with 13 bases between. Per germline, CDR1 MNHEY and CDR2 SVGAGI. Here the CDR3 reads CASSRGGSNSPLHF. The DNA for the CDR3 is TGTGCCAGCAGCCGGGGGGGCAGCAATTCACCCCTCCACTTT.

V gene TRBV4-2 combines with J gene TRBJ2-1; D is uncertain. CDR1 is LGHNA and CDR2 is YNFKEQ in the germline V gene. The CDR3 has 12 residues. V lost 0 bases to trimming and J lost 6 bases, with 3 bases between them. For the CDR3, the DNA is TGTGCCAGCAGCCAAGATCGCAATGAGCAGTTCTTC. This encodes CASSQDRNEQFF.

The V gene is TRBV13, the J gene TRBJ2-3, with 11 nucleotides matching TRBD2. Trimming took 4 bases from V and 4 from J; bases not matched to a gene: 13. The length of the CDR3 is 18 residues. CDR1 and CDR2 from the germline V gene are PRHDT and FYEKMQ (reference sequence). Here the CDR3 reads CASSSISLAGGRADTQYF. CDR3 in DNA: TGTGCCAGCAGCTCAATATCCCTAGCGGGGGGCCGGGCAGATACGCAGTATTTT. The whole variable domain, filled in from reference TRBV13 and TRBJ2-3, reads AAGVIQSPRHLIKEKRETATLKCYPIPRHDTVYWYQQGPGQDPQFLISFYEKMQSDKGSIPDRFSAQQFSDYHSELNMSSLELGDSALYFCASSSISLAGGRADTQYFGPGTRLTVL.

The V call is TRBV4-1, the J call TRBJ2-3, with TRBD2 matching over 12 bases. The germline V gene encodes CDR1 MGHRA and CDR2 YSYEKL. The CDR3 runs to 15 residues. V gave up 0 bases and J gave up 5 bases; unmatched junction bases: 0. The CDR3 DNA is TGCGCCAGCAGCCAAGAACTAGCGGGGGGAGATACGCAGTATTTT. Protein sequence: CASSQELAGGDTQYF.

CDR3: CASRQFPSGELFF. The CDR3 coding sequence is TGTGCCAGCCGACAGTTCCCTTCCGGGGAGCTGTTTTTT. The chain employs TRBV7-3 and TRBJ2-2, with D tentatively TRBD1 (5 bases). Germline CDR1 SGHTA, CDR2 FQGTGA. V shed 8 bases and J shed 6 bases, with 13 bases lying between them. The CDR3 runs 13 residues.

J is TRBJ2-1 and V is TRBV15; no clear D. This CDR3 is built from 12 residues. Trimming took off 0 bases at V and 10 bases at J, with 7 bases between the two ends. Germline V CDR1 and CDR2: LNHNV, YYDKDF (reference sequence). CDR3 sequence (DNA): TGTGCCACCAGCAGAGATATCAGGGAGCAGTTCTTC. It codes for CATSRDIREQFF. Looking up the rest from reference TRBV15 and TRBJ2-1 gives the full variable domain: DAMVIQNPRYQVTQFGKPVTLSCSQTLNHNVMYWYQQKSSQAPKLLFHYYDKDFNNEADTPDNFQSRRPNTSFCFLDIRSPGLGDTAMYLCATSRDIREQFFGPGTRLTVL.

The genes are TRBV3-1 (or the pseudogene TRBV3-2) and TRBJ2-5; perhaps TRBD1 as D (6 bases). CDR1 is LGHDT and CDR2 is YNNKEL in the germline V gene (reference sequence). V was cut by 3 bases and J by 4 bases, with 15 bases left in between. This CDR3 spans 15 amino acids. CDR3: CASSHWTQTGETQYF. As DNA, the CDR3 is TGTGCCAGCAGCCACTGGACCCAGACAGGAGAGACCCAGTACTTC.

The chain joins TRBV9 to TRBJ2-1; D not resolved. The V end lost 4 bases, the J end lost 5 bases, and 10 bases lay between the germline ends. Germline lookup yields CDR1 SGDLS and CDR2 YYNGEE. This CDR3 comprises 13 residues. The CDR3 nucleotides read TGTGCCAGCAGCACCTCCCGCAACAATGAGCAGTTCTTC. This sequence encodes CASSTSRNNEQFF.

The chain has TRBV19 and TRBJ2-7; either TRBD1 or TRBD2 may fit D (5 bases each). The CDR3 is made up of 17 amino acids. CDR1 is LNHDA, CDR2 SQIVND, per germline (reference sequence). Trimming pared 3 bases from V and 5 bases from J, leaving 23 bases between. The CDR3 region has the DNA TGTGCCAGTAGTATTTCATCCGTCGGGGCGGTGAAAAACGAGCAGTACTTC. This codes for CASSISSVGAVKNEQYF.

Only one count was recorded for this clone. This chain connects TRBV9 to TRBJ2-1; no firm D call. The CDR3 is 16 residues long. Germline CDR1 and CDR2: SGDLS and YYNGEE. Trimming took 3 bases from V and 5 from J, leaving 18 bases between them. CDR3 bases: TGTGCCAGCAGCGCCCACGTACTTGGCGGCAACAATGAGCAGTTCTTC. This sequence encodes CASSAHVLGGNNEQFF. The full variable domain, completed using reference TRBV9 and TRBJ2-1, is DSGVTQTPKHLITATGQRVTLRCSPRSGDLSVYWYQQSLDQGLQFLIQYYNGEERAKGNILERFSAQQFPDLHSELNLSSLELGDSALYFCASSAHVLGGNNEQFFGPGTRLTVL.

This rearrangement joins TRBV9 to TRBJ2-7; 7 positions match TRBD1. The CDR3 totals 14 residues. Germline V gene lookup returns CDR1 SGDLS and CDR2 YYNGEE. Trimming removed 4 bases from V and 6 bases from J; junction bases left unmatched: 10. CDR3 sequence: CASSNLMTGSEQYF. DNA of the CDR3: TGTGCCAGCAGCAACCTAATGACAGGGTCCGAGCAGTACTTC.

This chain connects TRBV7-9 to TRBJ1-1; D is undetermined. The germline CDR1 and CDR2 sequences are SEHNR and FQNEAQ (reference sequence). V lost 1 base and J 4 bases, leaving 7 bases between the germline ends. CDR3 length: 13 residues. Written as DNA, the CDR3 is TGTGCCAGCAGCTTAGGGGCGGGCACTGAAGCTTTCTTT. This sequence encodes CASSLGAGTEAFF.

This chain uses TRBV5-6 with TRBJ1-1; no clear D. The CDR3 has 11 residues. Germline CDR1 SGHDT, CDR2 YYEEEE. The V gene lost 2 bases and the J gene lost 8 bases, with 7 bases spanning the gap. CDR3 bases: TGTGCCAGCAGCTTCATAGGAGAAGCTTTCTTT. The encoded protein is CASSFIGEAFF.

The J gene is TRBJ2-3, the V gene TRBV7-2, with D possibly being TRBD2 (7 bases). There are 16 residues in the CDR3. Germline V gene lookup returns CDR1 SGHTA and CDR2 FQGNSA. Between the trimmed V and J ends, which lost 0 bases and 5 bases, there was a span of 15 bases. In DNA form, the CDR3 reads TGTGCCAGCAGCTTAGCCATTACGGGGGGCCAAGATACGCAGTATTTT. Translated: CASSLAITGGQDTQYF.

The genes are TRBV10-3 and TRBJ2-3; 10 nucleotides line up with TRBD1. The CDR3 is 14 amino acids. Germline-derived CDR1 and CDR2 are ENHRY and SYGVKD. J was trimmed by 2 bases and V by 10 bases; bases with no gene match: 6. This chain's CDR3 is CATAGTGDTDTQYF. The DNA for the CDR3 is TGTGCCACGGCCGGGACAGGGGACACAGATACGCAGTATTTT.

This rearrangement joins TRBV12-5 to TRBJ1-1, with D possibly being TRBD1 (5 bases). The length of the CDR3 is 13 residues. Germline V CDR1 and CDR2: LGHNT, FRNRAP. The ends were cut back, 1 base at V and 6 bases at J, with 9 bases in the middle. The chain's CDR3 is CASGLGRGAEAFF. The CDR3 coding sequence is TGTGCTAGTGGTTTGGGGAGGGGCGCTGAAGCTTTCTTT.

This clone was seen only a few times. The rearrangement links TRBV6-6 to TRBJ1-5; the D is unclear. The CDR3 spans 14 residues. Per germline, CDR1 MNHNY and CDR2 SVGAGI (reference sequence). Trimming removed 2 bases at V and 2 bases at J, with 7 bases between. CDR3 sequence (DNA): TGTGCCAGCAGTTACGGGCAGCGCAATCAGCCCCAGCATTTT. Its protein product is CASSYGQRNQPQHF.

The gene calls are TRBV2 and TRBJ1-1; D unresolved. The CDR3 has 13 amino acids. Per the germline V gene, CDR1 is SNHLY and CDR2 is FYNNEI. Deletions cut 4 bases from V and 2 bases from J, with 8 bases between. Here the CDR3 reads CASSVLGNTEAFF. CDR3 in DNA: TGTGCCAGCAGTGTTCTGGGTAACACTGAAGCTTTCTTT.

The CDR3 DNA follows: TGTGCCAGCAGCTTGTTGGGGAGGGACAGGTCTTCCTACGAGCAGTACTTC. It codes for CASSLLGRDRSSYEQYF. The rearrangement uses TRBV5-5 and TRBJ2-7; a possible D gene is TRBD1 (8 bases). Germline loops: CDR1 SGHKS, CDR2 YYEKEE (reference sequence). The CDR3 totals 17 residues. The V gene lost 1 base and the J gene lost 1 base, with 18 bases spanning the gap.